Listed below are T cell receptor beta chains from one sample, sequenced in a study of CD8 T cells in ankylosing spondylitis. TCRdb ran MiXCR on the 5' RACE reads and lists one entry per CDR3 protein. Of about 320,000 distinct CDR3 sequences in the sample, 11% were seen once. The sample taken for sequencing was blood, either unsorted or a sorted T cell fraction (not recorded which). These receptors came from a female donor with ankylosing spondylitis or in good health (not recorded which). The CDR3 runs from the conserved cysteine through the conserved F or W. The D gene is left open where the match is weak. Clone size, where shown, is once, few, many, or a class for clones that have expanded.

>many|TRBJ1-5|TRBV7-8|TRBD1
CASSSIQGARNQPQHF
TGTGCCAGCAGCTCTATACAGGGGGCTCGCAATCAGCCCCAGCATTTT
>many|TRBJ2-7|TRBV12-3/TRBV12-4|-
CASSTSPVYEQYF
TGTGCCAGCAGTACTAGCCCCGTCTACGAGCAGTACTTC
>-|TRBJ2-3|TRBV5-1|TRBD2
CASSLADLAGADTQYF
TGCGCCAGCAGCTTGGCCGACCTTGCGGGAGCAGATACGCAGTATTTT
>many|TRBJ1-4|TRBV12-3/TRBV12-4|-
CASSFLGRSEKLFF
TGTGCCAGCAGTTTTCTGGGTAGGAGTGAAAAACTGTTTTTT
>many|TRBJ1-1|TRBV5-1|TRBD1
CASSLYGTDEVVNTEAFF
TGCGCCAGCAGCTTGTATGGGACAGACGAGGTCGTGAACACTGAAGCTTTCTTT
>many|TRBJ2-2|TRBV5-6|TRBD1
CASSEGQGNTGELFF
TGTGCCAGCAGCGAGGGACAGGGGAACACCGGGGAGCTGTTTTTT
>few|TRBJ2-1|TRBV10-1|TRBD2
CASSESVGRAIDEQFF
TGCGCCAGCAGTGAGTCTGTCGGGAGGGCCATCGATGAGCAGTTCTTC
>-|TRBJ2-1|TRBV4-3|TRBD1
CASSQGGDRVNREQFF
TGCGCCAGCAGCCAAGGGGGGGACAGGGTTAATCGTGAGCAGTTCTTC
>many|TRBJ2-7|TRBV28|-
CASSLFLTSSSYEQYF
TGTGCCAGCAGTTTATTCCTGACAAGTTCCTCCTACGAGCAGTACTTC
>many|TRBJ2-3|TRBV20-1|-
CSARSDGSTDTQYF
TGCAGTGCTAGATCGGACGGAAGCACAGATACGCAGTATTTT
>many|TRBJ2-2|TRBV5-1|-
CASSPGLNTGELFF
TGCGCCAGCAGCCCCGGACTGAACACCGGGGAGCTGTTTTTT
>-|TRBJ1-2|TRBV29-1|-
CSVGEGSGYTF
TGCAGCGTTGGGGAGGGGAGCGGCTACACCTTC
>few|TRBJ2-6|TRBV20-1|-
CSASEAPGSGNRANVLTF
TGCAGTGCTAGTGAGGCACCGGGGTCAGGTAATCGGGCCAACGTCCTGACTTTC
>few|TRBJ1-1|TRBV20-1|TRBD1
CSARPRSTGIGEAFF
TGCAGTGCTAGACCCAGATCGACAGGGATAGGTGAAGCTTTCTTT
>many|TRBJ2-1|TRBV20-1|-
CSAIREQFF
TGCAGTGCCATAAGAGAGCAGTTCTTC
>-|TRBJ1-1|TRBV29-1|TRBD1
CSVRDRGLITEAFF
TGCAGCGTTCGGGACAGGGGGCTTATCACTGAAGCTTTCTTT
>-|TRBJ2-5|TRBV20-1|TRBD1
CCAPRTGRYQETQYF
TGCTGTGCGCCGCGGACAGGACGGTACCAAGAGACCCAGTACTTC
>-|TRBJ2-1|TRBV19|TRBD1
CASSISDRGGNEQFF
TGTGCCAGTAGTATTTCGGACAGGGGAGGAAATGAGCAGTTCTTC
>-|TRBJ2-1|TRBV3-1|-
CASSQDYEQFF
TGTGCCAGCAGCCAGGACTATGAGCAGTTCTTC
>-|TRBJ2-1|TRBV11-1|-
CASSHRPRATGSGNEQFF
TGTGCCAGCAGCCACCGCCCCCGGGCGACAGGTTCGGGCAATGAGCAGTTCTTC
>many|TRBJ1-6|TRBV15|-
CATSRGAAQGSPLHF
TGTGCCACCAGCAGAGGAGCCGCTCAGGGTTCACCCCTCCACTTT
>-|TRBJ2-4|TRBV7-2|-
CASSTSIGNIQYF
TGTGCCTCCTCAACGTCCATAGGAAACATTCAGTACTTC
>few|TRBJ1-6|TRBV18|-
CARTVLDNSPLHF
TGTGCCAGGACAGTTCTTGATAATTCACCCCTCCACTTT